Listed below are T cell receptor beta chains from one sample, sequenced in a study of T cell responses to AZD1222 COVID-19 vaccine. The data were produced by immunoSEQ multiplex PCR, yet TCRdb's version contains in-frame clones alone and is incomplete. This table has roughly 100,000 clones, approximately 86% appearing once. The starting material was peripheral blood, obtained on day 0 of AZD1222 vaccination. All receptors derive from an adult in good health. CDR3s include the opening cysteine and the closing phenylalanine or tryptophan. The order of the fields is D gene, V gene, clone size, J gene, CDR3 protein, CDR3 DNA. The D gene is left open where the match is weak. For some rows the clone size is stated as once, few or many, or as a class when expanded; others skip it.

NA	TRBV4-2	once	TRBJ2-1	CASSPTGLRSYNEQFF	TGTGCCAGCAGCCCTACGGGACTTCGGTCCTACAATGAGCAGTTCTTC
NA	TRBV4-3	NA	TRBJ2-1	CASSQENWGTLVNEQFF	TGCGCCAGCAGCCAAGAAAATTGGGGGACCTTAGTCAATGAGCAGTTCTTC
TRBD1	TRBV5-1	NA	TRBJ2-1	CASSSTGQSSYNEQFF	TGCGCCAGCAGCTCCACGGGACAGAGCTCCTACAATGAGCAGTTCTTC
NA	TRBV4-3	NA	TRBJ2-5	CASSQDQTGLGETQYF	TGCGCCAGCAGCCAAGATCAAACAGGGCTGGGGGAGACCCAGTACTTC
NA	TRBV4-1	NA	TRBJ1-6	CASSQDIRNSPLHF	TGCGCCAGCAGCCAAGACATCAGGAATTCACCCCTCCACTTT
NA	TRBV27	medium-sized	TRBJ1-5	CASSPQGQSNQPQHF	TGTGCCAGCAGTCCACAGGGTCAAAGCAATCAGCCCCAGCATTTT
NA	TRBV20-1	few	TRBJ2-3	CSASPSFATNTQYF	TGCAGTGCTAGTCCCTCCTTCGCGACCAATACGCAGTATTTT
NA	TRBV28	NA	TRBJ1-1	CASTAPTNTEAFF	TGTGCCAGCACGGCCCCGACAAACACTGAAGCTTTCTTT
NA	TRBV7-3	NA	TRBJ2-2	CASSLPGGKFHTGELFF	TGTGCCAGCAGCTTACCTGGGGGGAAGTTTCACACCGGGGAGCTGTTTTTT
NA	TRBV19	NA	TRBJ2-1	CASSISDHGYEQFF	TGTGCCAGTAGTATATCGGACCACGGATATGAGCAGTTCTTC
NA	TRBV20-1	NA	TRBJ2-7	CSASNLRGSSYEQYF	TGCAGTGCTAGTAATTTGAGGGGGAGCTCCTACGAGCAGTACTTC
NA	TRBV19	NA	TRBJ1-5	CASSIGQREQPQHF	TGTGCCAGTAGTATAGGCCAGAGGGAACAGCCCCAGCATTTT
NA	TRBV14	NA	TRBJ2-7	CASSQVPREQYF	TGTGCCAGCAGCCAAGTACCTCGCGAGCAGTACTTC
NA	TRBV15	NA	TRBJ1-3	CATSRETDSGNTIYF	TGTGCCACCAGCAGAGAAACAGATTCTGGAAACACCATATATTTT
TRBD1	TRBV27	NA	TRBJ2-2	CASRTGGLNTGELFF	TGTGCCAGCAGGACAGGGGGTTTGAACACCGGGGAGCTGTTTTTT
NA	TRBV28	NA	TRBJ2-1	CASSLFGRMKNEQFF	TGTGCCAGCAGTTTATTTGGACGGATGAAGAATGAGCAGTTCTTC
NA	TRBV6-2/TRBV6-3	NA	TRBJ1-1	CASSYLASGAEAFF	TGTGCCAGCAGTTACTTGGCAAGCGGAGCTGAAGCTTTCTTT
NA	TRBV7-2	NA	TRBJ2-7	CASSSRVRGTPTYEQYF	TGTGCCAGCAGCTCCAGGGTGAGGGGAACGCCTACCTACGAGCAGTACTTC
TRBD1	TRBV27	few	TRBJ1-2	CATSRGRNYGYTF	TGTGCCACCTCGAGGGGGCGCAACTATGGCTACACCTTC
NA	TRBV28	NA	TRBJ2-3	CASNLGWNTDTQYF	TGTGCCAGCAATCTGGGTTGGAACACAGATACGCAGTATTTT
NA	TRBV7-9	NA	TRBJ2-7	CASSLISREQYF	TGTGCCAGCAGCTTAATATCCAGGGAGCAGTACTTC
NA	TRBV7-3	few	TRBJ2-1	CASSLSSSGNEQFF	TGTGCCAGCAGCTTATCTAGCTCGGGTAATGAGCAGTTCTTC
NA	TRBV29-1	few	TRBJ2-1	CSVETGGYNEQFF	TGCAGCGTTGAGACAGGCGGGTACAATGAGCAGTTCTTC
NA	TRBV18	NA	TRBJ1-4	CASSPSHATNEKLFF	TGTGCCAGCTCACCAAGCCACGCAACTAATGAAAAACTGTTTTTT
NA	TRBV5-1	NA	TRBJ1-1	CASSSAGAPQNTEAFF	TGCGCCAGCAGCTCCGCGGGGGCCCCTCAGAACACTGAAGCTTTCTTT
NA	TRBV7-2	once	TRBJ2-7	CASSPSRVAYHEQYF	TGTGCCAGCAGCCCTTCCCGAGTAGCTTACCACGAGCAGTACTTC
NA	TRBV4-2	NA	TRBJ2-2	CASSRGGRGEGTGELFF	TGTGCCAGCAGCCGTGGGGGCCGGGGAGAAGGCACCGGGGAGCTGTTTTTT
NA	TRBV6-2/TRBV6-3	NA	TRBJ2-6	CASSPDPSGANVLTF	TGTGCCAGCAGCCCAGACCCCTCTGGGGCCAACGTCCTGACTTTC
NA	TRBV28	NA	TRBJ1-1	CASRGDVRIGFF	TGTGCCAGCCGGGGGGATGTTAGGATCGGGTTCTTT
NA	TRBV11-3	NA	TRBJ2-2	CASSDLGGELFF	TGTGCCAGCAGCGACTTGGGCGGGGAGCTGTTTTTT
TRBD2	TRBV28	NA	TRBJ2-1	CASRRTSGSSYNEQFF	TGTGCCAGCAGGCGGACTAGCGGGAGCTCCTACAATGAGCAGTTCTTC
NA	TRBV19	once	TRBJ1-4	CASSDRTNEKLFF	TGTGCCAGTAGCGACAGGACTAATGAAAAACTGTTTTTT
NA	TRBV2	NA	TRBJ1-1	CASSTVPNTEAFF	TGTGCCAGCAGTACAGTCCCGAACACTGAAGCTTTCTTT
NA	TRBV6-5	NA	TRBJ1-1	CASSRREYTEAFF	TGTGCCAGCAGTCGCAGGGAGTACACTGAAGCTTTCTTT
NA	TRBV19	few	TRBJ1-4	CASSPSDSSNEKLFF	TGTGCCAGTAGTCCATCGGACAGTTCTAATGAAAAACTGTTTTTT
NA	TRBV18	NA	TRBJ1-1	CASSQRDRSTEAFF	TGTGCCAGCTCACAGCGAGACAGGAGCACTGAAGCTTTCTTT
NA	TRBV4-3	NA	TRBJ2-5	CASSQDVARVETQYF	TGCGCCAGCAGCCAAGACGTAGCCCGGGTGGAGACCCAGTACTTC
NA	TRBV11-3	NA	TRBJ1-1	CASSFRGGTEAFF	TGTGCCAGCAGCTTTCGAGGTGGCACTGAAGCTTTCTTT
NA	TRBV18	NA	TRBJ2-5	CASSLFNGGQETQYF	TGTGCCAGCTCCCTTTTCAACGGAGGGCAAGAGACCCAGTACTTC
NA	TRBV5-4	few	TRBJ2-1	CASSFLGVRSYNEQFF	TGTGCCAGCAGCTTCCTGGGAGTCAGATCCTACAATGAGCAGTTCTTC
NA	TRBV5-4	once	TRBJ2-2	CASSPMQSVTGELFF	TGTGCCAGCAGCCCAATGCAGTCCGTCACCGGGGAGCTGTTTTTT
NA	TRBV2	NA	TRBJ1-2	CASSETDDYGYTF	TGTGCCAGCAGTGAAACGGATGACTATGGCTACACCTTC
NA	TRBV5-4	NA	TRBJ1-3	CASSASGGRNTIYF	TGTGCCAGCAGCGCCTCGGGGGGGCGAAACACCATATATTTT
NA	TRBV7-2	NA	TRBJ1-1	CASSLERQTEAFF	TGTGCCAGCAGCTTAGAACGACAGACTGAAGCTTTCTTT
NA	TRBV15	NA	TRBJ1-5	CATSRERQRSNQPQHF	TGTGCCACCAGCAGAGAACGTCAGCGTAGCAATCAGCCCCAGCATTTT
NA	TRBV7-2	NA	TRBJ1-2	CASSLASGIGVYGYTF	TGTGCCAGCAGCTTAGCCTCAGGGATCGGTGTCTATGGCTACACCTTC
TRBD2	TRBV7-3	NA	TRBJ2-3	CASSLGLAGSDTQYF	TGTGCCAGCAGCCTGGGGCTAGCGGGGTCAGATACGCAGTATTTT
NA	TRBV4-3	NA	TRBJ2-3	CASSPDPGRTDTQYF	TGCGCCAGCAGCCCCGACCCGGGTCGCACAGATACGCAGTATTTT
NA	TRBV5-6	NA	TRBJ2-5	CASSRGGVQETQYF	TGTGCCAGCAGCCGTGGGGGAGTCCAAGAGACCCAGTACTTC
NA	TRBV27	NA	TRBJ2-7	CASSLRVGVGDYEQYF	TGTGCCAGCAGTTTAAGAGTCGGTGTAGGGGATTACGAGCAGTACTTC
TRBD1	TRBV9	few	TRBJ1-5	CASSLTGDSNQPQHF	TGTGCCAGCAGCTTAACAGGGGATAGCAATCAGCCCCAGCATTTT